The 14 T cell receptor beta chains presented below share a single source sample, sequenced in a study of blood T cells in healthy people across ages. Primed by a sample-barcoded 5' primer and a J-beta primer mix, a second PCR proceeded for 7 to 11 cycles. TCRdb re-derived calls from the 5' RACE reads in MiXCR, one entry per CDR3 protein. The sample yields fewer than 2,000,000 distinct CDR3 sequences, roughly 32% seen once. The source material was blood. These receptors came from a woman aged 30 to 39 in good health.

The V call is TRBV27, the J call TRBJ2-7; D call uncertain. CDR1 MNHEY and CDR2 SMNVEV come from the germline V gene (reference sequence). This CDR3 is built from 17 residues. V lost 8 bases to trimming and J lost 0 bases, with 23 bases between them. CDR3 region: CASQSGYGVIGSYEQYF. DNA for the CDR3: TGTGCCAGCCAATCCGGATATGGGGTAATTGGCTCCTACGAGCAGTACTTC.

The chain couples TRBV5-1 to TRBJ2-7, with D perhaps TRBD1 (7 bases). The V and J ends lost 4 bases and 5 bases respectively, with 13 bases between them. The CDR3 contains 13 residues. Germline lookup yields CDR1 SGHRS and CDR2 YFSETQ. The CDR3 DNA sequence: TGCGCCAGCAGCCCACGCAGGGGGGACGAGCAGTACTTC. Translated, it gives CASSPRRGDEQYF.

For this clonotype: Germline and junction disagree at one end, which may indicate a read error. The chain carries TRBV10-3 and TRBJ2-1; D gene unclear. Germline V gene data show CDR1 as ENHRY and CDR2 as SYGVKD. The CDR3 is 12 amino acids. In DNA form, the CDR3 reads TGTGCCATCAGTGAGGGTGGACCCATTGAATCCTTC. Its protein product is CAISEGGPIESF.

The chain uses TRBV15 and TRBJ2-1; 7 bases align to TRBD2. V trimming: 8 bases; J trimming: 9 bases; junction bases outside the gene matches: 13. The germline V gene has CDR1 LNHNV and CDR2 YYDKDF (reference sequence). The CDR3 contains 14 residues. DNA for the CDR3: TGTGCCACCGAGGAACTACTAGCGCGAACTGAGCAGTTCTTC. It codes for CATEELLARTEQFF.

The chain links TRBV18 to TRBJ2-7; D uncertain. Trimming stripped 3 bases from V and 3 bases from J, with 12 bases between. Germline CDR1 KGHSH, CDR2 LQKENI. The CDR3 runs to 14 residues. In DNA form, the CDR3 reads TGTGCCAGCTCACCTCCGATCAGTCGCTACGAGCAGTACTTC. Amino acid sequence: CASSPPISRYEQYF.

This clonotype occurred many times. This chain connects TRBV5-1 to TRBJ2-1, with D possibly matching TRBD2 (5 bases). Germline V CDR1 and CDR2: SGHRS, YFSETQ. V lost 0 bases, J lost 6 bases, and 13 bases lay in between. This CDR3 region has 15 residues. The CDR3 nucleotides read TGCGCCAGCAGCTTGGCCCCGGGGAAGGCCAATGAGCAGTTCTTC. Translation: CASSLAPGKANEQFF.

This clonotype was detected a few times. This chain links TRBV2 with TRBJ2-3, with TRBD2 identical over 7 bases. V was clipped by 6 bases and J by 0 bases; unmatched bases: 6. Germline loops: CDR1 SNHLY, CDR2 FYNNEI. This CDR3 is built from 15 residues. Written as DNA, the CDR3 is TGTGCCAGCAGGGTATCTAGCGGTAGCACAGATACGCAGTATTTT. Translation gives CASRVSSGSTDTQYF.

The rearrangement uses TRBV5-1 and TRBJ2-7; 10 bases align to TRBD2. V dropped 4 bases and J dropped 4; count of bases not matched to a gene: 8. The V gene's germline CDR1 is SGHRS and CDR2 YFSETQ. This CDR3 contains 15 residues. The CDR3 spells CASSDQLSGRYEQYF. DNA of the CDR3: TGCGCCAGCAGCGACCAGCTTAGCGGGAGGTACGAGCAGTACTTC.

J is TRBJ2-7 and V is TRBV28; 9 bases match TRBD1. Germline values: CDR1 MDHEN, CDR2 SYDVKM. Trimming took 4 bases from V and 5 from J; bases not matched to a gene: 9. The CDR3 has 15 amino acids. The CDR3 loop is CASSSIRDRVHEQYF. The CDR3 region has the DNA TGTGCCAGCAGTTCCATCCGGGACAGGGTCCACGAGCAGTACTTC. The full variable domain, with the rest looked up from reference TRBV28 and TRBJ2-7, is DVKVTQSSRYLVKRTGEKVFLECVQDMDHENMFWYRQDPGLGLRLIYFSYDVKMKEKGDIPEGYSVSREKKERFSLILESASTNQTSMYLCASSSIRDRVHEQYFGPGTRLTVT.

This clonotype has at least ten counts. The chain recombines TRBV4-1 with TRBJ2-5; 13 nucleotides agree with TRBD2. Trimming cost V 0 bases and J 1 base; bases outside gene matches: 5. This CDR3 is 18 amino acids long. CDR1 and CDR2 (germline): MGHRA, YSYEKL. CDR3 protein: CASSQELLAGGSQETQYF. DNA of the CDR3: TGCGCCAGCAGCCAAGAATTACTAGCGGGAGGGAGCCAAGAGACCCAGTACTTC.

The CDR3 region is CSAWLSNEQFF. For the CDR3, the DNA is TGCAGTGCCTGGCTCAGCAATGAGCAGTTCTTC. V usage is TRBV20-1 and J usage is TRBJ2-1; D gene unclear. The CDR3 loop spans 11 amino acids. Looked up from germline, CDR1 is DFQATT and CDR2 is SNEGSKA (reference sequence). V was cut by 6 bases and J by 6 bases, with 9 bases left in between.

The chain uses TRBV5-1 and TRBJ1-4, with a weak D call TRBD1 (5 bases). The germline V and J ends were trimmed by 7 bases and 8 bases, with 18 bases remaining between them. Germline loops: CDR1 SGHRS, CDR2 YFSETQ. This CDR3 comprises 14 residues. The CDR3 region has the DNA TGCGCCAGCCAGAACAGGCCGAGTGGGGAAAAACTGTTTTTT. This codes for CASQNRPSGEKLFF.

The rearrangement uses TRBV5-4 and TRBJ2-1; 14 bases align to TRBD2. Looked up from germline, CDR1 is SGHNT and CDR2 is YYREEE (reference sequence). This CDR3 region has 20 residues. Trimming removed 4 bases from V and 1 base from J; junction bases left unmatched: 13. CDR3 protein: CASSPTPGLAGVGSYNEQFF. CDR3 coding DNA: TGTGCCAGCAGCCCAACCCCGGGACTAGCGGGAGTAGGATCCTACAATGAGCAGTTCTTC.

This sequence joins TRBV7-2 and TRBJ2-1; D is uncertain. Between the trimmed V and J ends, which lost 2 bases and 7 bases, there was a span of 9 bases. The V gene's germline CDR1 is SGHTA and CDR2 FQGNSA. The CDR3 has 13 amino acids. CDR3 in amino acids: CASSLPTPNEQFF. CDR3 nucleotide sequence: TGTGCCAGCAGCTTACCCACACCAAATGAGCAGTTCTTC.